This T cell receptor beta chain appears in the sequencing data of a study of beta chain features in type 1 diabetes. CD4+ naive, central memory, regulatory and stem cell-like memory subsets were isolated by sorting on CD45RO/CCR7/CD25/CD127/CD95/CD27. Every bit of the isolated RNA underwent reverse transcription, so sequencing read expressed TCRB transcripts. Profiling relied on immunoSEQ multiplex PCR, and the TCRdb table lists in-frame clones only, not all of them. The data contain 310,000 or so clones, roughly 8% of them singletons. The source material was central memory CD4+ T cells from blood. This receptor was obtained from a woman in her late teens or twenties in good health.

The CDR3 DNA sequence: TGTGCCACCAGCAGGAGACGCGGAACGGATCAGCCCCAGCATTTT. Translation gives CATSRRRGTDQPQHF. The rearrangement joins TRBV15 to TRBJ1-5, with D hard to call. The germline CDR1 and CDR2 sequences are LNHNV and YYDKDF (reference sequence). The CDR3 sequence is 15 residues long. Trimming took 3 bases from V and 5 from J, leaving 14 bases between them.